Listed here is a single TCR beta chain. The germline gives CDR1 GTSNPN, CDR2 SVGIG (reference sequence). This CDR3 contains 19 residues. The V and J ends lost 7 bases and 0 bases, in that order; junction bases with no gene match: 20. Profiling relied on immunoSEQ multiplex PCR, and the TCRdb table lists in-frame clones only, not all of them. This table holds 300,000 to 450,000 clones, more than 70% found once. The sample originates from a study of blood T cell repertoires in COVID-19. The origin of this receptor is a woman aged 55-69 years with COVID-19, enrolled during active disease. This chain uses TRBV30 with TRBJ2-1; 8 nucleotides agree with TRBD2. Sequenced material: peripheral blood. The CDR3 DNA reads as TGTGCCTCCACTGGAAGTCTAGCGGGTCCCCAGAGCTCCTACAATGAGCAGTTCTTC. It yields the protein CASTGSLAGPQSSYNEQFF.